These 2 T cell receptor beta chains were sequenced from one sample in a study of CD8 T cells in Susac syndrome. An amount of RNA that ranged from 0.5 to 1 ug was reverse transcribed with random hexamers. TCRdb redid the calling of the immunoSEQ multiplex PCR reads with MiXCR, one entry per CDR3 protein. This sample has more than 90,000 distinct CDR3 sequences, with 90% to 95% found just once. The sequencing input was CD4+ T cells from PBMCs. The origin of the receptors is a human donor with multiple sclerosis.

The gene calls are TRBV14 and TRBJ2-5, with 8 bases identical to TRBD2. V gave up 1 base and J gave up 5 bases; unmatched junction bases: 9. The CDR3 is made up of 16 amino acids. Looked up from germline, CDR1 is SGHDN and CDR2 is FVKESK. CDR3 sequence (DNA): TGTGCCAGCAGCCAAGGGGCCAGCGGGGGATGGGAGACCCAGTACTTC. Residues: CASSQGASGGWETQYF.

The chain has TRBV28 and TRBJ1-4; D might be TRBD1 (6 bases). CDR1 is MDHEN and CDR2 is SYDVKM in the germline V gene. CDR3 length: 14 residues. Between the trimmed V and J ends, which lost 5 bases and 7 bases, there was a span of 14 bases. The CDR3 sequence is CASSLPQGSEKLFF. CDR3 coding DNA: TGTGCCAGCAGTCTCCCACAGGGTAGTGAAAAACTGTTTTTT.